The 15 T cell receptor beta chains below all came from one sample that was sequenced in a study of blood T cell repertoires in COVID-19. The table came from immunoSEQ multiplex PCR; TCRdb's copy has only in-frame clones and leaves some out. The sample comprises 440,000 or so clones, approximately 91% of which are singletons, and 1.5% to 1.9% rests with the top ten. Sequenced sample: peripheral blood. Receptor source: a woman in her 40s with COVID-19, enrolled during active disease.

The CDR3 coding sequence is TGTGCCATTACCCCGACAGGGTGGTATGGCTACACCTTC. Its translation: CAITPTGWYGYTF. This chain connects TRBV10-3 to TRBJ1-2, with 7 bases that match TRBD1. Germline-derived CDR1 and CDR2 are ENHRY and SYGVKD. CDR3 length: 13 amino acids. V lost 9 bases, J lost 5 bases, and 9 bases stayed unmatched.

V and J are TRBV30 and TRBJ1-1; tentatively, D is TRBD1 (6 bases). The CDR3 covers 13 residues. Deletions cut 8 bases from V and 7 bases from J, with 20 bases between. Germline values: CDR1 GTSNPN, CDR2 SVGIG (reference sequence). This chain's CDR3 is CATNREGYNEAFF. The CDR3 DNA follows: TGTGCCACGAACAGGGAGGGATACAATGAAGCTTTCTTT.

V is TRBV30 and J is TRBJ1-2; tentative D call: TRBD1 (5 bases). The CDR3 extends over 12 amino acids. The germline V gene has CDR1 GTSNPN and CDR2 SVGIG (reference sequence). The V end lost 1 base, the J end lost 6 bases, and 9 bases lay between the germline ends. CDR3 DNA: TGTGCCTGGAGTGGGTGGGGGGATGGCTACACCTTC. Protein: CAWSGWGDGYTF. The whole variable domain, remainder taken from reference TRBV30 and TRBJ1-2, is SQTIHQWPATLVQPVGSPLSLECTVEGTSNPNLYWYRQAAGRGLQLLFYSVGIGQISSEVPQNLSASRPQDRQFILSSKKLLLSDSGFYLCAWSGWGDGYTFGSGTRLTVV.

The chain is built from TRBV7-2 and TRBJ2-3; TRBD1 matches 7 bases. CDR3 length equals 18 residues. CDR1 is SGHTA and CDR2 is FQGNSA in the germline V gene. V trimming: 1 base; J trimming: 5 bases; junction bases outside the gene matches: 15. The CDR3 DNA follows: TGTGCCAGCAGCTTAGTAGGGGGCGCAGGGGCGCAGGGAGATACGCAGTATTTT. It specifies CASSLVGGAGAQGDTQYF. Full variable domain (missing parts from reference TRBV7-2 and TRBJ2-3): GAGVSQSPSNKVTEKGKDVELRCDPISGHTALYWYRQSLGQGLEFLIYFQGNSAPDKSGLPSDRFSAERTGGSVSTLTIQRTQQEDSAVYLCASSLVGGAGAQGDTQYFGPGTRLTVL.

The rearrangement joins TRBV27 to TRBJ1-6; TRBD1 aligns across 10 bases. CDR3 length: 18 residues. In germline, CDR1 is MNHEY, CDR2 SMNVEV (reference sequence). The V segment lost 6 bases and the J segment 8 bases; nucleotides outside the gene matches: 16. The CDR3: CASSRDRGPVPPDSPLHF. The CDR3 DNA reads as TGTGCCAGCAGCCGGGACAGGGGCCCCGTGCCGCCAGATTCACCCCTCCACTTT.

This clone was seen only once. The chain couples TRBV4-3 to TRBJ1-4; no definite D call. Germline V gene sequence: CDR1 LGHNA, CDR2 YSLEER. Between the trimmed V and J ends, which lost 1 base and 0 bases, there was a span of 9 bases. The CDR3 length is 16 residues. The CDR3 DNA is TGCGCCAGCAGCCAAGGCCCGGGGACAACTAATGAAAAACTGTTTTTT. This sequence encodes CASSQGPGTTNEKLFF.

J is TRBJ1-5 and V is TRBV5-1; a weak D match, TRBD1 (6 bases). This CDR3 is built from 15 residues. Germline CDR1 is SGHRS and CDR2 is YFSETQ. V was pared by 1 base and J by 3 bases, with 11 bases between. Here the CDR3 DNA reads TGCGCCAGCAGCTTGTCGGGGGGGGCCAATCAGCCCCAGCATTTT. This gives the protein CASSLSGGANQPQHF.

This clone was observed a handful of times. V gene TRBV24-1 combines with J gene TRBJ2-1; 7 bases fit TRBD1. CDR3 length: 14 amino acids. The junction had 6 bases not matched to a gene; V was cut back by 3 bases and J by 8 bases. CDR1 KGHDR and CDR2 SFDVKD come from the germline V gene. DNA of the CDR3: TGTGCCACCAGTGATATAGGGACAGACCATGAGCAGTTCTTC. The encoded protein is CATSDIGTDHEQFF.

This clone showed up just once. This chain links TRBV7-6 with TRBJ1-5; the match to TRBD1 covers 8 bases. The CDR3 sequence is 15 residues long. The ends lost 5 bases at V and 5 bases at J; junction bases unmatched: 8. Germline V gives CDR1 SGHVS, CDR2 FNYEAQ. The CDR3 DNA sequence: TGTGCCAGCAGCCAAGGGACAGGAGAATATCAGCCCCAGCATTTT. Residues: CASSQGTGEYQPQHF.

The rearrangement uses TRBV19 and TRBJ2-7; D not certain. Germline CDR1 reads LNHDA; CDR2 reads SQIVND (reference sequence). The V and J ends lost 5 bases and 2 bases respectively, with 19 bases between them. The CDR3 has 16 residues. The CDR3 sequence is CASSSRLSGAPYEQYF. The CDR3 nucleotides read TGTGCCAGTAGTTCTCGATTATCAGGTGCCCCCTACGAGCAGTACTTC.

This clone occurred once. V and J are TRBV7-3 and TRBJ1-2, with no clear D. This CDR3 has 13 residues. Between the trimmed V and J ends, which lost 2 bases and 8 bases, there was a span of 12 bases. CDR1 is SGHTA, CDR2 FQGTGA, per germline. The CDR3 protein is CASSLGRDRGYTF. CDR3 coding DNA: TGTGCCAGCAGCTTAGGTCGGGATCGGGGCTACACCTTC.

This clone has only a few counts. The CDR3 protein is CASSDRGLGYGYTF. The CDR3 DNA sequence: TGTGCCAGCAGTGACAGGGGGCTGGGCTATGGCTACACCTTC. The V and J genes are TRBV6-1 and TRBJ1-2, with 8 bases identical to TRBD1. The J segment lost 4 bases and the V segment lost 3 bases, leaving 4 bases of the junction unmatched. The length of the CDR3 is 14 residues. Germline lookup yields CDR1 MNHNS and CDR2 SASEGT.

The V and J genes are TRBV27 and TRBJ2-2; TRBD2 is a possible D gene (6 bases). Between the trimmed V and J ends, which lost 6 bases and 2 bases, there was a span of 13 bases. The germline CDR1 and CDR2 sequences are MNHEY and SMNVEV (reference sequence). This CDR3 has 15 residues. The DNA for the CDR3 is TGTGCCAGCAGAGGAGCGGGTACCAACACCGGGGAGCTGTTTTTT. It specifies CASRGAGTNTGELFF.

V is TRBV28 and J is TRBJ1-5, with D possibly TRBD1 on 5 matching bases. CDR1 and CDR2 from the germline V gene are MDHEN and SYDVKM. Trimming stripped 1 base from V and 4 bases from J, with 11 bases between. The CDR3 runs 15 residues. CDR3 sequence: CASSLSQGGNQPQHF. CDR3 DNA: TGTGCCAGCAGTTTATCGCAGGGTGGTAATCAGCCCCAGCATTTT.

This clone has a single count. This chain connects TRBV3-1 (or the pseudogene TRBV3-2) to TRBJ2-2; TRBD1 might be the D (5 bases). This CDR3 region has 16 residues. CDR1 LGHDT and CDR2 YNNKEL come from the germline V gene (reference sequence). V shed 1 base and J shed 0 bases, with 9 bases lying between them. The CDR3 region is CASSQGQRANTGELFF. CDR3 nucleotide sequence: TGTGCCAGCAGCCAAGGACAGCGCGCGAACACCGGGGAGCTGTTTTTT.